Listed below are T cell receptor beta chains from one sample, sequenced in a study of blood T cell repertoires in COVID-19. Method: immunoSEQ multiplex PCR; TCRdb's copy keeps in-frame clones and lacks some. The sample yields more than 300,000 clones, 88% seen once. Sequenced material: PBMCs or T cells enriched from blood (not recorded which). Receptors were obtained from a young woman who had recovered from COVID-19. CDR3s include the opening cysteine and the closing phenylalanine or tryptophan. The D gene is left open where the match is weak. Rows may omit the clone size; those that give it use once, few, many or a size class.

size | J | V | D | DNA | CDR3
. | TRBJ2-1 | TRBV25-1 | TRBD1 | TGTGCCAGCAGTGGGACAGGGGACTACAATGAGCAGTTCTTC | CASSGTGDYNEQFF
. | TRBJ2-1 | TRBV5-6 | TRBD1 | TGTGCCAGCAGCTCCCGGGACAGTGTAAATGAGCAGTTCTTC | CASSSRDSVNEQFF
. | TRBJ2-7 | TRBV4-1 | TRBD1 | TGCGCCAGCAGCCAAGGGGGCGGGACAGGGGTAAGCGAGCAGTACTTC | CASSQGGGTGVSEQYF
. | TRBJ2-1 | TRBV10-2 | TRBD2 | TGCGCCAGCGCCGAACTAGCGGAACCCAATGAGCAGTTCTTC | CASAELAEPNEQFF
once | TRBJ2-1 | TRBV2 | TRBD1 | TGTGCCAGGTTGCGGACAGGGGTCAATGAGCAGTTCTTC | CARLRTGVNEQFF
few | TRBJ1-5 | TRBV6-2/TRBV6-3 | . | TGTGCCAGCAGTTACGGAGTTTCCAATCAGCCCCAGCATTTT | CASSYGVSNQPQHF
. | TRBJ2-1 | TRBV10-3 | . | TGTGCCATCAGTGAGGCGGCCCAGGGGGGCTACAATGAGCAGTTCTTC | CAISEAAQGGYNEQFF
. | TRBJ1-1 | TRBV18 | . | TGTGCCAGCTCCCCCGAGGGGAACACTGAAGCTTTCTTT | CASSPEGNTEAFF
. | TRBJ1-6 | TRBV2 | TRBD1 | TGTGCCAGCAGCGGGGACAGCAGATATAATTCACCCCTCCACTTT | CASSGDSRYNSPLHF
. | TRBJ1-1 | TRBV14 | . | TGTGCCAGCAGCCCCTATAGAGGTGGTGAAGCTTTCTTT | CASSPYRGGEAFF
. | TRBJ2-3 | TRBV15 | TRBD1 | TGTGCCACCAGCAGAGATGGGACAGGGGGTAGAGATACGCAGTATTTT | CATSRDGTGGRDTQYF
. | TRBJ1-5 | TRBV5-6 | . | TGTGCCAGCAGCTTGGACAGCCAGAATCAGCCCCAGCATTTT | CASSLDSQNQPQHF
once | TRBJ2-7 | TRBV18 | . | TGTGCCAGCTCACCCTCGGCCAGCCCCAGGAACGAGCAGTACTTC | CASSPSASPRNEQYF
. | TRBJ2-2 | TRBV5-1 | TRBD1 | TGCGCCAGCAGCCTACGGACAGGGAGGAATGGCGGGGAGCTGTTTTTT | CASSLRTGRNGGELFF
. | TRBJ2-2 | TRBV7-8 | TRBD1 | TGTGCCAGCAGCTCGGACAGGGCGCATTATGAGGACACCGGGGAGCTGTTTTTT | CASSSDRAHYEDTGELFF
. | TRBJ1-4 | TRBV2 | . | TGTGCCAGCAGTGATCGCGCTTTGATGGCAACTAATGAAAAACTGTTTTTT | CASSDRALMATNEKLFF
. | TRBJ1-2 | TRBV7-9 | . | TGTGCCAGCAGCTTAGTCTGGTCTATACCTCCGGGCTACACCTTC | CASSLVWSIPPGYTF
. | TRBJ2-7 | TRBV3-1/TRBV3-2 | . | TGTGCCAGCAGCCAAGGGACACCTATAATCTCTTACGAGCAGTACTTC | CASSQGTPIISYEQYF
once | TRBJ2-6 | TRBV19 | . | TGTGCCAGTAGTAACTACAGGGAACCTGGGGCCAACGTCCTGACTTTC | CASSNYREPGANVLTF
. | TRBJ1-2 | TRBV27 | . | TGTGCCAGCAGTTTAATGGGAGGATTCTATGGCTACACCTTC | CASSLMGGFYGYTF
once | TRBJ2-7 | TRBV6-5 | . | TGTGCCAGCAGCCCCCTAGGAGGAACCTACGAGCAGTACTTC | CASSPLGGTYEQYF
. | TRBJ1-5 | TRBV11-2 | . | TGTGCCAGCAGCTTGGACAACGTGAATCAGCCCCAGCATTTT | CASSLDNVNQPQHF
. | TRBJ2-3 | TRBV4-3 | . | TGCGCCAGCAGGGCGGTTGATGGCACAGATACGCAGTATTTT | CASRAVDGTDTQYF
. | TRBJ2-5 | TRBV6-5 | TRBD1 | TGTGCCATTGGGACAGGGGGATCGGAGACCCAGTACTTC | CAIGTGGSETQYF
. | TRBJ2-2 | TRBV10-3 | TRBD2 | TGTGCCTCGGGGTCGGCTAGCGGGGGCCTCAAGGGCACCGGGGAGCTGTTTTTT | CASGSASGGLKGTGELFF
. | TRBJ1-5 | TRBV21-1 | . | TGTGCCAGCAGCAAACATAAAGGGGTCAATCAGCCCCAGCATTTT | CASSKHKGVNQPQHF
. | TRBJ1-5 | TRBV3-1/TRBV3-2 | TRBD1 | TGTGCCAGCAGCCAAGACTGGCAGGGGGATCAGCCCCAGCATTTT | CASSQDWQGDQPQHF
. | TRBJ1-6 | TRBV11-2 | TRBD1 | TGTGCCAGCAGCTTGACAGGGAAATTTAATTCACCCCTCCACTTT | CASSLTGKFNSPLHF
once | TRBJ1-5 | TRBV7-9 | TRBD1 | TGTGCCAGCAGCTTTGCCGGGACAGGGTATCAGCCCCAGCATTTT | CASSFAGTGYQPQHF
. | TRBJ2-5 | TRBV5-5 | . | TGTGCCAGCAGCTTGGACAGGGTCGAGACCCAGTACTTC | CASSLDRVETQYF
. | TRBJ2-2 | TRBV5-4 | . | TGTGCCAGCAGCTTGGATGGCAGGGACACCGGGGAGCTGTTTTTT | CASSLDGRDTGELFF
. | TRBJ1-1 | TRBV5-1 | . | TGCGCCAGCAGCTTGACAAGCACTGAAGCTTTCTTT | CASSLTSTEAFF
. | TRBJ1-6 | TRBV11-2 | TRBD1 | TGTGCCAGCAGCCCCTCAGGGGGTTCACCCCTCCACTTT | CASSPSGGSPLHF
few | TRBJ2-1 | TRBV6-4 | TRBD2 | TGTGCCAGCAGTGACTCTGGGGGGACTAGCGGGGATGAGCAGTTCTTC | CASSDSGGTSGDEQFF